This TCR beta chain originates from a study of cytomegalovirus exposure and HLA in healthy donors (dated by TCRdb to 2017 to 2019). Background on the whole study: An earlier analysis of approximately 550 of the donors reported 250 to 300 Gb of sequence data and around 120 million unique TCR beta sequences from 150 million to 200 million T cells. An early release that covered fewer than 750 HLA-typed donors contained about 300 gigabases of sequencing data and around 80 million unique TCR sequences. Among the roughly 430 genotyped donors, about 85% belonged to the genetic ancestry cluster associated with self-reported Caucasian donors. The study aimed to test whether signatures of past pathogen exposure could be identified by cataloging public T cell receptors. The T cell repertoires of some 700 subjects were profiled by immunosequencing and related to cytomegalovirus serostatus. Besides the first cohort of around 670 subjects, a separate validation cohort made up of roughly 130 different subjects was used. The study combined high-throughput TCR immunosequencing, statistical association of individual TCRs with disease status, and machine learning to predict cytomegalovirus infection status. To study patterns of TCR occurrence, a later analysis re-analyzed previously published TCR beta repertoires from around 660 donors and added high-resolution HLA genotyping. Rather than drawing on any new phenotypic data, the later analysis identified candidate immune exposures from TCR beta sequences and the way those sequences occurred across donors. To decide whether each TCR beta V gene segment behaved as functional or pseudogenic, an earlier analysis of approximately 590 of the donors relied on high-throughput TCR beta sequencing. Donor age, sex, ethnicity and CMV serostatus were collected together with the repertoire data. Genome-wide SNP genotypes for about 65% of the 666 donors were used in a later genetic analysis, which treated that subset as a discovery cohort. Every discovery cohort repertoire had been produced on one sequencing platform. HLA typing included class I and class II loci at four-digit resolution. The number of typed donors differed by locus: 629-630 for A, B, C, DRB1 and DQB1; 500 to 550 for DQA1; over 600 for DPA1; and roughly 490 for DPB1. Roughly five DR-DQ haplotypes were treated as single units for association and clustering because of strong linkage in the cohort. Among 398 genotyped donors of the cohort, an average of 235,054 unique TCR beta nucleotide sequences were sequenced per donor, roughly 20% of them non-productive.

The paper as a whole reports these results and caveats: In a later analysis, HLA-associated TCR beta chains showed more clonal expansion and lower generation probabilities than non-associated chains that were equally common. A cluster of highly shared sequence variants was judged likely to represent a technical artifact of the sequencing pipeline. A total of roughly 160 TCR beta chains were listed by the study as associated with cytomegalovirus. The authors suggested that the approach could potentially be extended to other disease states and immunological phenotypes. Broadly in line with IMGT annotations, most TCR beta V segments showed up in productive rearrangements about 87% or about 30% of the time in an earlier analysis of 587 of the donors. For the cohort, immune exposure information was limited to CMV serostatus. A further reported finding was that TCR beta sequences accurately predicted the HLA-A and HLA-B alleles for most subjects in the first cohort. A later analysis associated about 18,000 TCR beta sequences with specific HLA alleles at a false discovery rate of 0.05. A later genetic analysis reported fewer N-insertions in productive TCRs among donors in an Asian-associated ancestry cluster than the roughly 690-donor mean. While some public TCRs were present in many individuals, most TCR sequences turned up only very rarely across donors. In a later analysis, the rate of TCR association differed among HLA loci, with DRB1 alleles having the most associated TCRs and HLA-C alleles having the fewest. Because some donors lacked HLA typing at each locus, the association tests relied only on the typed subset. Only TCR beta chains were sequenced in this cohort, and the absence of alpha or paired-chain data limited detectable features. A few of the identified cytomegalovirus-associated TCR beta chains were confirmed in vitro to be specific for cytomegalovirus antigens. Roughly uniform sequencing depth across donors was assumed in presence/absence analyses, although this assumption may not hold. According to a later analysis, most CMV-associated TCR beta chains appeared to be HLA-restricted, and the HLA associations seemed to be driven largely by CMV exposure. Because counts were too low, roughly 17 rarely observed V segments, including chromosome 9 orphons, were left out of the earlier analysis of a few hundred of the donors. Strong co-occurrence of HLA alleles, especially DR and DQ, made assigning TCR associations to individual alleles difficult. The 87-base-pair reads could not distinguish some IMGT-functional V segments, including TRBV6-2 and TRBV6-3, so those segments were excluded. The classifier was reported to diagnose cytomegalovirus status with high specificity and sensitivity in both the original and validation cohorts. In a later analysis, several top co-occurrence clusters were reported to appear linked to parvovirus B19, influenza, CMV and Epstein-Barr virus. A later genetic analysis associated a missense DCLRE1C variant with V-gene and J-gene trimming of TCR beta chains, and an independent cohort replicated the association. Correlated functional status among segregating V segments might reflect linkage disequilibrium, but an unknown experimental factor could not be ruled out.

This clone was counted once. It has no known antigen specificity. Base qualities are missing; no much larger clone stands one base away. The library was obtained by the immunoSEQ multiplex PCR assay. The multiplex PCR relied on a mix of 60 forward primers for TCR Vbeta segments and 13 reverse primers for TCR Jbeta segments. The CDR3 region of rearranged TCR beta genes was amplified from genomic DNA with a multiplex PCR assay. The Illumina HiSeq System was used to sequence the amplified TCR beta libraries as 87-base-pair reads. The study's own analysis went as follows. Across the 666 repertoires, a later analysis counted 80 million or so unique TCR beta chains, around 11 million of which were shared by at least two donors. Raw reads were error-corrected and collapsed into unique sequences by a nearest-neighbor algorithm in which closely related sequences were merged to remove PCR and sequencing errors. To assign V, D and J gene segments, CDR3 sequences were aligned to IMGT reference sequences. For a sequence to be retained, at least a six-nucleotide match to both a V gene segment and a J gene segment was required. Rearrangements were called productive when the CDR3 lacked stop codons and stayed in frame with V and J; all others were non-productive. CDR3 was defined according to IMGT convention as the region running from the second conserved V-encoded cysteine to the conserved J-encoded phenylalanine. In an earlier analysis of 587 of the donors, sequences lacking an unambiguous match to a single V gene segment were excluded. In an earlier analysis of a few hundred of the donors, V segments were called functional above 56.7% productive rearrangements and were called segregating when the between-donor standard deviation exceeded 5%. A statistical classification framework was built for diagnosing cytomegalovirus status from the catalog of TCR beta chain sequences. A later analysis assigned V and J genes by comparing TCR nucleotide sequences with IMGT/GENE-DB human TR gene sequences. A later analysis assigned CDR3 sequences and most-parsimonious VDJ recombination scenarios with the TCRdist pipeline. In a later analysis, each TCR beta chain was defined by its CDR3 amino acid sequence together with its V-gene family, and reads without a unique V-gene family were excluded. A later analysis removed over 500 highly shared, low-generation-probability nucleotide sequences to deal with suspected cross-contamination and a sequencing artifact. In a later analysis, a clonal expansion index was calculated for each public chain from normalized within-repertoire ranks of inferred template counts. Generation probabilities in a later analysis came from a VDJ recombination model fitted to out-of-frame rearrangements, and those results were checked against IGoR. In a later analysis, TCR-TCR, TCR-HLA and TCR-CMV co-occurrence was scored with hypergeometric tests, and a repertoire-size bias correction was applied to TCR pairs. In a later analysis, false discovery rates were estimated by permuting HLA or CMV assignments 20 times. In a later analysis, co-occurring TCRs were grouped using DBSCAN, with TCRdist sequence similarity added in when clustering inside HLA-allele-positive subsets. Co-occurrence clustering excluded repertoires with fewer than 30,000 or more than 120,000 public chains, plus five with anomalous nucleotide sharing. TCRdb stores this immuneACCESS table with in-frame sequences only. Part of the clones is absent; in the studies checked, under half of the shortfall reflects unresolved V genes, and no reason is known for the rest. The V and J calls and clone size were taken over from that table, and D and trimming were inferred from the DNA. In all, the sample holds roughly 180,000 clones, and 80% of those were seen once. The ten biggest clones cover approximately 1.3% of the sample.

CDR1 and CDR2 were assigned from the germline V gene as SGHTA and FQGNSA. CDR3 length: 15 amino acids, cysteine to phenylalanine. Here the CDR3 DNA is all that survives: 45 bases in frame from base 1. V loses 4 bases of germline sequence and J loses 2 bases, and the interval between the two ends is 15 bases. The cohort was made up of 666 healthy bone marrow donors. Cohort members were all nominally healthy when sampled, although unrecorded immune exposures were likely present. The donor tested CMV seropositive, placing the donor among the approximately 290 seropositive members of the cohort. Each donor provided a peripheral blood sample, and peripheral blood mononuclear cells were used for TCR beta sequencing. Genomic DNA extraction from the blood cell samples was performed with the Qiagen DNeasy Blood Extraction Kit.

Input material: PBMCs. Recombination joined TRBV7-2 with TRBJ2-7; a weak D assignment points to TRBD1 (6 bases agree). This clonotype originated in a girl aged 5-17 years in good health and CMV-seropositive. CDR3 loop: CASSSIQGPPYEQYF. Read as DNA, the sequence is TGTGCCAGCAGCTCGATACAGGGACCCCCCTACGAGCAGTACTTC.